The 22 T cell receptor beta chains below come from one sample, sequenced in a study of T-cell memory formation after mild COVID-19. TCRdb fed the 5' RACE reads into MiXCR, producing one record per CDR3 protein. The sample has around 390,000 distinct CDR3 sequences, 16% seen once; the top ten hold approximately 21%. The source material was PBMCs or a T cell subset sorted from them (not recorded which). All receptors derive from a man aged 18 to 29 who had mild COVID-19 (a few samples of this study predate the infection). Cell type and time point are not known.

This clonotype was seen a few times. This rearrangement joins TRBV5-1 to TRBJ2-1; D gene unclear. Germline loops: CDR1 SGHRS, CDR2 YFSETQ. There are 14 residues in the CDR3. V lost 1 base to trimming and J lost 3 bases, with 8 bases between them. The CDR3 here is CASSLSGFYNEQFF. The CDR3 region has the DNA TGCGCCAGCAGCTTGTCTGGGTTCTACAATGAGCAGTTCTTC.

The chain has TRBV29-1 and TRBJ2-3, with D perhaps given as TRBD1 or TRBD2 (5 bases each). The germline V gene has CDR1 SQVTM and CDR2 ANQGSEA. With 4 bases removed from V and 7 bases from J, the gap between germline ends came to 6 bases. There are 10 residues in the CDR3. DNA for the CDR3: TGCAGCGTTGGGGGGAATACGCAGTATTTT. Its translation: CSVGGNTQYF.

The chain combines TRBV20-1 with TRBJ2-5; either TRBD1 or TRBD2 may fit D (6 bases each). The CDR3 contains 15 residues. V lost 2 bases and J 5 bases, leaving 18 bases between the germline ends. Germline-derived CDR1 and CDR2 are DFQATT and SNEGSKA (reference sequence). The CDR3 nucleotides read TGCAGTGCTAGACCTCCAAAACGGGGGCCGGAGACCCAGTACTTC. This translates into CSARPPKRGPETQYF.

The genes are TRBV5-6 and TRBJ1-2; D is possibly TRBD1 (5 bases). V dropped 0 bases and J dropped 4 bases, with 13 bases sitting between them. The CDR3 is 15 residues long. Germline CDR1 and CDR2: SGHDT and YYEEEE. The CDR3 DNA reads TGTGCCAGCAGCTTGGATACAGGCCTCAGCTATGGCTACACCTTC. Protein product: CASSLDTGLSYGYTF.

The CDR3 reads CASSLIIEGNYEQYF. CDR3 DNA: TGTGCCAGCAGTTTAATCATTGAGGGGAACTACGAGCAGTACTTC. The V call is TRBV27, the J call TRBJ2-7, with D perhaps assigned TRBD1 or TRBD2 (5 bases each). CDR1 is MNHEY and CDR2 is SMNVEV in the germline V gene (reference sequence). Trimming left V 2 bases short and J 3 bases short, with 14 bases between. This CDR3 comprises 15 residues.

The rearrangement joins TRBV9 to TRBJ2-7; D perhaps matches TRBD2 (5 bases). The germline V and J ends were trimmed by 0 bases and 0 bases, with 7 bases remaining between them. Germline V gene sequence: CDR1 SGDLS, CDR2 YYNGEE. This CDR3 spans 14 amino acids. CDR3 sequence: CASSVDLASYEQYF. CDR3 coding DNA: TGTGCCAGCAGCGTAGACCTAGCCTCCTACGAGCAGTACTTC.

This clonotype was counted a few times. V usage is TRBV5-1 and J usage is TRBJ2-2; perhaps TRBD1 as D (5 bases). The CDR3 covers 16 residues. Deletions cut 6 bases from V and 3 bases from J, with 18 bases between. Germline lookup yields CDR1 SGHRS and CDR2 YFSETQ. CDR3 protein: CASTDIHTGYTGELFF. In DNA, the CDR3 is TGCGCCAGCACCGATATACACACAGGTTACACCGGGGAGCTGTTTTTT. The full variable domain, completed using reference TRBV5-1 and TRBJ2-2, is KAGVTQTPRYLIKTRGQQVTLSCSPISGHRSVSWYQQTPGQGLQFLFEYFSETQRNKGNFPGRFSGRQFSNSRSEMNVSTLELGDSALYLCASTDIHTGYTGELFFGEGSRLTVL.

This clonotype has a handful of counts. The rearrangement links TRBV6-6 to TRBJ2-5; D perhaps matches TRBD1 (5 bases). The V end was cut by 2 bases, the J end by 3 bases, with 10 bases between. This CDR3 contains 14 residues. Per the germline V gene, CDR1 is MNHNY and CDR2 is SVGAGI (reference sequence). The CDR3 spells CASSYPAREETQYF. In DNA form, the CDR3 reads TGTGCCAGCAGTTACCCCGCCAGGGAAGAGACCCAGTACTTC.

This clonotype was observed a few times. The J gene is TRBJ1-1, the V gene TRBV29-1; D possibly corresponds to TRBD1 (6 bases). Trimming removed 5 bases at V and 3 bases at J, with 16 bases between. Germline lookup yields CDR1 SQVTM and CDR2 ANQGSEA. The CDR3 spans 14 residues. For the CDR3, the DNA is TGCAGCGTTAACCCCAGGGGAGGGGACACTGAAGCTTTCTTT. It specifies CSVNPRGGDTEAFF.

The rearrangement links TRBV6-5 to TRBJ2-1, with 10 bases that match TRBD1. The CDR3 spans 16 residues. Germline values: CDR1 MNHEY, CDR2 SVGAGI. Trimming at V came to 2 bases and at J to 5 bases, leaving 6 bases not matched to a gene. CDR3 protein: CASSYPRGTGDNEQFF. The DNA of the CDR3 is TGTGCCAGCAGTTACCCAAGAGGGACAGGGGACAATGAGCAGTTCTTC.

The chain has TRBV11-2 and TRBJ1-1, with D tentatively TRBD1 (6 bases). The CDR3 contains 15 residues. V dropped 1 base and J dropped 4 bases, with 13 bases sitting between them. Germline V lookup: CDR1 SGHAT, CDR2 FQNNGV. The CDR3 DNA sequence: TGTGCCAGCAGCTTAGTGGGACAACGGGGCACTGAAGCTTTCTTT. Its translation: CASSLVGQRGTEAFF.

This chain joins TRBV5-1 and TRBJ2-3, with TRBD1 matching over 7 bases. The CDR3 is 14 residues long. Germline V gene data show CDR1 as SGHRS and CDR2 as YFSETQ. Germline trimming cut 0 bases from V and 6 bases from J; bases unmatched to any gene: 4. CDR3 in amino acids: CASSLDRGADTQYF. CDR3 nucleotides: TGCGCCAGCAGCTTGGACAGGGGCGCGGATACGCAGTATTTT.

CDR3 in DNA: TGTGCCAGCAGTTACAGGCAGGGCCCTGGATTGAGCTACGAGCAGTACTTC. It codes for CASSYRQGPGLSYEQYF. The V call is TRBV6-5, the J call TRBJ2-7; possible D gene TRBD1, 5 bases. CDR1 is MNHEY, CDR2 SVGAGI, per germline. The CDR3 extends over 17 amino acids. Trimming took 2 bases from V and 3 from J, leaving 20 bases between them.

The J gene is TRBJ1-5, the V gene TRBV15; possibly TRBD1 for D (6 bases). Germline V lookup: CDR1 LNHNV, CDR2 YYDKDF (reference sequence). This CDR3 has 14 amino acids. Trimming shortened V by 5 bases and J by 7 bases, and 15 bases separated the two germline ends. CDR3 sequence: CATSGTGSRQPQHF. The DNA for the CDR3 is TGTGCCACCAGCGGTACAGGGTCACGGCAGCCCCAGCATTTT.

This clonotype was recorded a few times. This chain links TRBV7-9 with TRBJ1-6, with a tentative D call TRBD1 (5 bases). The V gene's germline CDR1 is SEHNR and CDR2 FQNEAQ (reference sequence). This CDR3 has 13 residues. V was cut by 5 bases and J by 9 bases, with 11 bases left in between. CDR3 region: CASSRGGGSPLHF. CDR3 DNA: TGTGCCAGCAGCCGGGGCGGAGGTTCACCCCTCCACTTT.

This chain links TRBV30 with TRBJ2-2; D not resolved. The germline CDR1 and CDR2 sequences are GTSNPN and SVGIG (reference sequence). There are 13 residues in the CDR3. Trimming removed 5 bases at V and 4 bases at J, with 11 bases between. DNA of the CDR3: TGTGCCTGGCGGATCAGGCGCACCGGGGAGCTGTTTTTT. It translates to CAWRIRRTGELFF.

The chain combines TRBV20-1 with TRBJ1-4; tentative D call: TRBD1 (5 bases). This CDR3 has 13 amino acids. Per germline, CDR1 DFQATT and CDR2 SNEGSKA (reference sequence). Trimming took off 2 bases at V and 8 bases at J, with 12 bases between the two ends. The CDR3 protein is CSARPNEGEKLFF. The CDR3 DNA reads TGCAGTGCTAGACCTAATGAGGGGGAAAAACTGTTTTTT.

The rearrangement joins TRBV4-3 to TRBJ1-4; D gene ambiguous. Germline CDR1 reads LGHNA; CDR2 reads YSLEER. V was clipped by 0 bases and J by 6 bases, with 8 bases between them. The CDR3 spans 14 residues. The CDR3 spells CASSQDLQDEKLFF. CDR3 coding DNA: TGCGCCAGCAGCCAAGACCTCCAGGATGAAAAACTGTTTTTT.

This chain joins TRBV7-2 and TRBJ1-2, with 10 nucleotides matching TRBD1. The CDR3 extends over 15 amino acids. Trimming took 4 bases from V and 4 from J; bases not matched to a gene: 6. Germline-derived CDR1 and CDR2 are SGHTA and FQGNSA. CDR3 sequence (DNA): TGTGCCAGCAGCTCTCAGACAGGGGGCGGCTATGGCTACACCTTC. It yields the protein CASSSQTGGGYGYTF.

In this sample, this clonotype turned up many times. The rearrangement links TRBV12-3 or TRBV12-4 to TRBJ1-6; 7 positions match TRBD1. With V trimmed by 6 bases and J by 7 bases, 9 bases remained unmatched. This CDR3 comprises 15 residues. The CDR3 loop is CASRDAGQPNSPLHF. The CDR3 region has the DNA TGTGCCAGCAGGGACGCGGGACAGCCAAATTCACCCCTCCACTTT.

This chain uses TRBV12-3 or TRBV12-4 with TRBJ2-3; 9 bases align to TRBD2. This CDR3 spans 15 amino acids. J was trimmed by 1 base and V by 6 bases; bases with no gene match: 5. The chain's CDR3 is CASSPIAGGTDTQYF. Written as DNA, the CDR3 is TGTGCCAGCAGCCCTATAGCGGGGGGCACAGATACGCAGTATTTT.

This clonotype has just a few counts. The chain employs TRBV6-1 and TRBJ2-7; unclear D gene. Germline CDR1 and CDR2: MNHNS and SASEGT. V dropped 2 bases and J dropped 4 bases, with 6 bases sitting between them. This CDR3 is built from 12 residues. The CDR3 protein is CASSEISYEQYV. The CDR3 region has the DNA TGTGCCAGCAGTGAAATCAGTTACGAGCAGTACGTC.